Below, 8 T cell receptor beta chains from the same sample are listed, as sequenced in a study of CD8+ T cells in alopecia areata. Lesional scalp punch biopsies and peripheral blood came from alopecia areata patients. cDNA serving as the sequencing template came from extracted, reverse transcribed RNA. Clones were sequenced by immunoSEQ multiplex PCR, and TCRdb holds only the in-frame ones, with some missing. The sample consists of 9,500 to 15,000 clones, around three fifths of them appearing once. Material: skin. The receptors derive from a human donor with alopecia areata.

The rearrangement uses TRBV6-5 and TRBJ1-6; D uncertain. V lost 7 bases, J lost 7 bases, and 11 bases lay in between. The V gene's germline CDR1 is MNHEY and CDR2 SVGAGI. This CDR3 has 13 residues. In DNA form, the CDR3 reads TGTGCCAGCACTGAGGAGTTCAATTCACCCCTCCACTTT. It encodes CASTEEFNSPLHF.

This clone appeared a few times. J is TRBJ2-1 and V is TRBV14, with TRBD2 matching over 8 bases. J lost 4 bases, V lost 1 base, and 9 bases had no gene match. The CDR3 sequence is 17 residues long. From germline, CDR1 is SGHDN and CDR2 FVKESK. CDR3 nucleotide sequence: TGTGCCAGCAGCCAAGCATCCCGGGGGGGCTGGTACAATGAGCAGTTCTTC. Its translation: CASSQASRGGWYNEQFF.

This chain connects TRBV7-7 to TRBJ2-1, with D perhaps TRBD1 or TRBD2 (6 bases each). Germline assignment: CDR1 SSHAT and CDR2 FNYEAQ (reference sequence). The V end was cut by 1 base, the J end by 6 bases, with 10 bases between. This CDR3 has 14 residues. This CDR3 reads CASSLGGAPNEQFF. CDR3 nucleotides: TGTGCCAGCAGCTTAGGGGGGGCCCCCAATGAGCAGTTCTTC. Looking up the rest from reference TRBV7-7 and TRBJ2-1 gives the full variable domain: GAGVSQSPRYKVTKRGQDVTLRCDPISSHATLYWYQQALGQGPEFLTYFNYEAQPDKSGLPSDRFSAERPEGSISTLTIQRTEQRDSAMYRCASSLGGAPNEQFFGPGTRLTVL.

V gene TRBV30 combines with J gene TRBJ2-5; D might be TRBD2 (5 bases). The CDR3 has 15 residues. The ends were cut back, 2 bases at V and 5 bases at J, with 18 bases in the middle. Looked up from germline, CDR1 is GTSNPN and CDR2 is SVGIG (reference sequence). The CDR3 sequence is CAWSLPGSKGETQYF. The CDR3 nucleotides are TGTGCCTGGAGTCTTCCGGGATCGAAAGGGGAGACCCAGTACTTC.

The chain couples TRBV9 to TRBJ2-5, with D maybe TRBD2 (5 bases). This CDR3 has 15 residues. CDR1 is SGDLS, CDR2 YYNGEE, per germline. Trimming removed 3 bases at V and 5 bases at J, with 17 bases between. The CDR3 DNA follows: TGTGCCAGCAGCGCCCGTGATGAGGGTGCCGAGACCCAGTACTTC. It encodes CASSARDEGAETQYF.

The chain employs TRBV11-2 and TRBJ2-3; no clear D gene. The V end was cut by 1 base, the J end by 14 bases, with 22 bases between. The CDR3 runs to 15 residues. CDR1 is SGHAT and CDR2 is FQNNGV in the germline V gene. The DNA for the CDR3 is TGTGCCAGCAGCTTAGGGCCCGGGTGGGTCAACCCGCTGTATTTT. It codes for CASSLGPGWVNPLYF.

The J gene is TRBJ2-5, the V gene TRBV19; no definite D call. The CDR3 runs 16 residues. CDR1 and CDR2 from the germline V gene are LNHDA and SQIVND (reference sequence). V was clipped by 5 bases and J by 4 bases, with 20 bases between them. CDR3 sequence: CASSLGLFARGETQYF. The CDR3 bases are TGTGCCAGTAGTCTAGGTCTGTTTGCTAGAGGAGAGACCCAGTACTTC.

CDR3 nucleotide sequence: TGTGCCAGTAGTAGTACTAGCGGGAAATACAATGAGCAGTTCTTC. It encodes CASSSTSGKYNEQFF. The chain links TRBV19 to TRBJ2-1; 10 nucleotides align to TRBD2. Looked up from germline, CDR1 is LNHDA and CDR2 is SQIVND (reference sequence). The CDR3 consists of 15 residues. V trimming: 4 bases; J trimming: 4 bases; junction bases outside the gene matches: 4.